The rows below give T cell receptor beta chains drawn from one sample of a study of cytomegalovirus exposure and HLA in healthy donors. Assay: immunoSEQ multiplex PCR; the TCRdb copy retains only in-frame clones and omits some. This sample's table has under 75,000 clones. Sequenced sample: PBMCs. Receptor source: a female donor in good health and CMV-seropositive. CDR3s include the opening cysteine and the closing phenylalanine or tryptophan. The D gene is left open where the match is weak.

TRBV5-6,TRBD1,TRBJ1-2,TGTGCCAGCAGCTTCGGGACAGTACGAGGCTACACCTTC,CASSFGTVRGYTF
TRBV4-3,TRBD2,TRBJ2-7,TGCGCCAGCAGCCAAGGTCGGGGGGGGGCCTACGAGCAGTACTTC,CASSQGRGGAYEQYF
TRBV28,TRBD1,TRBJ1-2,TGTGCCAGCAGCAGAATAGCCGGGACAGCGAACAACTATGGCTACACCTTC,CASSRIAGTANNYGYTF
TRBV28,NA,TRBJ2-7,TGTGCCAGCAGTTCGGGCGAGCAGTACTTC,CASSSGEQYF
TRBV28,NA,TRBJ2-5,TGTGCCAGCAGTTTTGACAGTGTTGAGACCCAGTACTTC,CASSFDSVETQYF
TRBV20-1,NA,TRBJ1-4,TGCAGTGCTATTGTCCGGACAGCGGTTTTGTGG,CSAIVRTAVLW
TRBV4-3,NA,TRBJ2-1,TGCGCCAGCAGCCAAGATACCGGGAGCTCCTACAATGAGCAGTTCTTC,CASSQDTGSSYNEQFF
TRBV7-9,NA,TRBJ1-1,TGTGCCAGCAGCTTAGAGGCGGTAGGGAACACTGAAGCTTTCTTT,CASSLEAVGNTEAFF
TRBV9,TRBD2,TRBJ2-3,TGTGCCAGCAGCGCTAGCGGGGCCTCAGGGGGTACGCAGTATTTT,CASSASGASGGTQYF
TRBV29-1,NA,TRBJ1-1,TGCAGCGTCCACATTATGAACACTGAAGCTTTCTTT,CSVHIMNTEAFF
TRBV6-5,TRBD1,TRBJ2-7,TGTGCCAGCAGCTCCACAGGGGCGAGCTCCTACGAGCAGTACTTC,CASSSTGASSYEQYF
TRBV7-9,NA,TRBJ1-1,TGTGCCAGCAGCTCACAGGGTTTGAACACTGAAGCTTTCTTT,CASSSQGLNTEAFF
TRBV5-4,TRBD1,TRBJ1-2,TGTGCCAGCAGCTTAAGACAGGGTATCCTCTACTATGGCTACACCTTC,CASSLRQGILYYGYTF
TRBV29-1,NA,TRBJ2-3,TGCAGCGTTGGGGGCAGCACAGATAAGCAGTATTTT,CSVGGSTDKQYF
TRBV18,NA,TRBJ1-2,TGTGCCAGCTCACCGACAGAGAACTATGGCTACACCTTC,CASSPTENYGYTF
TRBV2,TRBD1,TRBJ1-1,TGTGCCAGCAGCCGTAGACAGGGGTCGAACACTGAAGCTTTCTTT,CASSRRQGSNTEAFF
TRBV5-6,TRBD2,TRBJ2-3,TGTGCCAGCAGCCCGCGACTAGCGGTCACAGATACGCAGTATTTT,CASSPRLAVTDTQYF
TRBV18,TRBD1,TRBJ2-7,TGTGCCAGCTCACCACAACAGGGAGGGACAGGGGGCTCCTACGAGCAGTACTTC,CASSPQQGGTGGSYEQYF
TRBV6-1,NA,TRBJ1-1,TGTGCCAGCTCCCCCGCGGCTGACACTGAAGCTTTCTTT,CASSPAADTEAFF
TRBV7-3,NA,TRBJ1-6,TGTGCCAGCAGCACCGGTACCAATTCACCCCTCCACTTT,CASSTGTNSPLHF
TRBV12-2,NA,TRBJ2-3,TGTGCAAGTCGCTTAGCCCCTAGCACAGATACGCAGTATTTT,CASRLAPSTDTQYF
TRBV30,NA,TRBJ2-7,TGTGCCGGGAGCGACTCGCGTGTCGGAAACTACGAGCAGTACTTC,CAGSDSRVGNYEQYF
TRBV28,TRBD1,TRBJ1-5,TGTGCCAGCTCGACAGGGGCCGCGAATCAGCCCCAGCATTTT,CASSTGAANQPQHF
TRBV19,NA,TRBJ1-3,TGTGCCAGTAGTATAGAAGACAGCACTGGAAACACCATATATTTT,CASSIEDSTGNTIYF
TRBV9,NA,TRBJ2-1,TGTGCCAGCAGCCTCGACACTGACAATGAGCAGTTCTTC,CASSLDTDNEQFF
TRBV4-3,NA,TRBJ1-4,TGCGCCAGCAGCCCAGGGGACCTGGACTTATCGAAACTGTTTTTT,CASSPGDLDLSKLFF
TRBV4-3,TRBD1,TRBJ1-1,TGCGCCAGCAGCCGGAGGGAAGGGGGCACTGAAGATTTCTTT,CASSRREGGTEDFF
TRBV7-3,TRBD1,TRBJ1-2,TGTGCCAGCAGCTTAACCCCGGACAGGGCGGTTGATGGCTACACCTTC,CASSLTPDRAVDGYTF
TRBV5-1,TRBD1,TRBJ1-1,TGCGCCAGCAGCCCACCGGGACAGGGCAACACTGAAGCTTTCTTT,CASSPPGQGNTEAFF
TRBV6-4,TRBD2,TRBJ2-1,TGTGCCAGCAGTCGTACTAGCGAACCCGGCCATGAGCAGTTCTTC,CASSRTSEPGHEQFF
TRBV7-3,NA,TRBJ1-1,TGTGCCAGCAGCTTACTGTGGACAGCGAACACTGAAGCTTTCTTT,CASSLLWTANTEAFF
TRBV6-5,TRBD1,TRBJ1-4,TGTGCCAGCAGTGCACCGGGACAGCCCAAGAAACTGTTTTTT,CASSAPGQPKKLFF
TRBV18,NA,TRBJ2-2,TGTGCCAGCTCACCCGATCATTCTGAGGGGGAGCTGTTTTTT,CASSPDHSEGELFF
TRBV5-1,TRBD1,TRBJ1-6,TGCGCCAGCAGCTCTCTCTCCGGGACAGGGTTGTCTGGGAATTCACCCCTCCACTTT,CASSSLSGTGLSGNSPLHF
TRBV5-5,NA,TRBJ2-7,TGTGCCAGCAGCTCCTTGGACACCTACGAGCAGTACTTC,CASSSLDTYEQYF
TRBV6-5,TRBD1,TRBJ2-7,TGTGCCAGCAGTCGGACAGGGGTGACCTACGAGCAGTACTTC,CASSRTGVTYEQYF
TRBV28,TRBD2,TRBJ2-3,TGTGCCAACTCTCCTAGCGGGGGGGCAGGAGATACGCAGTATTTT,CANSPSGGAGDTQYF
TRBV30,NA,TRBJ1-4,TGTGCCTGGACAGGGGCTTATGAAAAACTGTTTTTT,CAWTGAYEKLFF
TRBV6-4,NA,TRBJ1-1,TGTGCCAGCAGACTCCAGGGCAGCACTGAAGCTTTCTTT,CASRLQGSTEAFF
TRBV5-8,NA,TRBJ2-7,TGTGCCAGCAGAAACTACTACGAGCAGTACTTC,CASRNYYEQYF
TRBV6-6,NA,TRBJ1-4,TGTGCCAGCAGTTACTCCCGGGACATCTGGGATGAAAAACTGTTTTTT,CASSYSRDIWDEKLFF
TRBV11-2,NA,TRBJ1-4,TGTGCCAGCAGCTTAGGAGGGCACAATGAAAAACTGTTTTTT,CASSLGGHNEKLFF
TRBV19,NA,TRBJ1-2,TGTGCCAGTAGTATCGGTAATAACTATGGCTACACCTTC,CASSIGNNYGYTF
TRBV4-1,NA,TRBJ2-1,TGCGCCAGCAGGCTTACTAGCTCCGGTGAGCAGTTCTTC,CASRLTSSGEQFF
TRBV6-6,TRBD1,TRBJ2-7,TGTGCCAGCAGTTACTCCGGGACAGGGTTAAACGAGCAGTACTTC,CASSYSGTGLNEQYF
TRBV7-9,TRBD2,TRBJ2-3,TGTGCCAGCAGCCCTTCCCGTAGCGGGAGATCAACAGATACGCAGTATTTT,CASSPSRSGRSTDTQYF
TRBV19,NA,TRBJ1-2,TGTGCCAGTAGTATTGAGAGGAACTATGGCTACACCTTC,CASSIERNYGYTF
TRBV4-2,NA,TRBJ2-7,TGTGCCAGCAGCCAAGGTGGCTCGTACGAGCAGTACTTC,CASSQGGSYEQYF
TRBV6-5,NA,TRBJ2-7,TGTGCCAGCAGTTTGGGACTGAGCTACGAGCAGTACTTC,CASSLGLSYEQYF
TRBV4-1,NA,TRBJ1-1,TGCGCCAGCAGCCAAGATCCTCTCCGGCGGTCGAGCACTGAAGCTTTCTTT,CASSQDPLRRSSTEAFF
TRBV28,TRBD1,TRBJ1-1,TGTGCCAGCAGCCTAGGGGGCAACACTGAAGCTTTCTTT,CASSLGGNTEAFF
TRBV30,TRBD1,TRBJ1-4,TGTGCCTGGAGGCGCGGGACAGAGAATGAAAAACTGTTTTTT,CAWRRGTENEKLFF
TRBV18,NA,TRBJ2-3,TGTGCCAGCTCACCGCAGGTTAGCACAGATACGCAGTATTTT,CASSPQVSTDTQYF
TRBV13,TRBD2,TRBJ2-7,TGTGCCAGCAGCTTTGGGGGACTAGCCGCTACGGAGCAGTACTTC,CASSFGGLAATEQYF
TRBV5-1,NA,TRBJ1-2,TGCGCCAGCAGCTTGGCAGGGGAGAATGGCTACACCTTC,CASSLAGENGYTF